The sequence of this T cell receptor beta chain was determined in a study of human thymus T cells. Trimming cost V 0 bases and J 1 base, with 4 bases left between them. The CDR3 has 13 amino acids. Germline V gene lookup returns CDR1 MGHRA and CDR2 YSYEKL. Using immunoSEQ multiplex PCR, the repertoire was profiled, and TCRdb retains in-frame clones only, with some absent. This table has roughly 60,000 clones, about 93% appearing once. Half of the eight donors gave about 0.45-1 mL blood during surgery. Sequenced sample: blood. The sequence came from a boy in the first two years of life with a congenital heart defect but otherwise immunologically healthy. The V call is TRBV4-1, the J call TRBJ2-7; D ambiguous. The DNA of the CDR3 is TGCGCCAGCAGCCAAGAGCCGTCCTACGAGCAGTACTTC. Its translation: CASSQEPSYEQYF.